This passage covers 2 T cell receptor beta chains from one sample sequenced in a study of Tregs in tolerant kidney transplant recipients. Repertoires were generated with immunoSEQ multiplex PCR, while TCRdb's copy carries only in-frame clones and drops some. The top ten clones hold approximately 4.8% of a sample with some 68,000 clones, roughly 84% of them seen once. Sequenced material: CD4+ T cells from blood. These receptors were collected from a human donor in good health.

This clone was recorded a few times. The DNA of the CDR3 is TGTGCCAGCAGCCGGGGACAGCTTTATAATTCACCCCTCCACTTT. Protein product: CASSRGQLYNSPLHF. The chain has TRBV5-8 and TRBJ1-6, with 7 bases lining up with TRBD1. Germline trimming cut 4 bases from V and 4 bases from J; bases unmatched to any gene: 5. Germline V gene sequence: CDR1 SGHTS, CDR2 YDEGEE. The CDR3 totals 15 residues.

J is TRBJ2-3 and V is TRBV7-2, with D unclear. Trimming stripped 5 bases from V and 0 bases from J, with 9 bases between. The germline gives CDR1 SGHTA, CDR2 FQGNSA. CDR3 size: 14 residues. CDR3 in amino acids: CASSQMTSTDTQYF. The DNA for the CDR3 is TGTGCCAGCAGCCAAATGACTAGCACAGATACGCAGTATTTT.